A selection of T cell receptor beta chains follows, all from one sample in a study of blood T cell repertoires in COVID-19. Data came from immunoSEQ multiplex PCR; TCRdb stores just in-frame clones and leaves some out. The sample lists around 170,000 clones; approximately 86% were seen once. Sequenced input: peripheral blood. The receptor source for this set is a man over 45 with active or convalescent COVID-19. CDR3s include the opening cysteine and the closing phenylalanine or tryptophan. The order of the fields is V gene, J gene, D gene, clone size, CDR3 DNA, CDR3 protein. A D gene is named only where the DNA matches it firmly. Only some rows state a clone size, as once, few, many or a class for expanded clones.

V gene: TRBV19; J gene: TRBJ2-7; D gene: TRBD2; clone size: -; CDR3 DNA: TGTGCCAGTTCCAATAGGGAGGGGTACGAGCAGTACTTC; CDR3 protein: CASSNREGYEQYF
V gene: TRBV7-9; J gene: TRBJ1-2; D gene: -; clone size: -; CDR3 DNA: TGTGCCAGCAGCTTAGATCCAGCGGACTATGGCTACACCTTC; CDR3 protein: CASSLDPADYGYTF
V gene: TRBV15; J gene: TRBJ1-1; D gene: TRBD1; clone size: -; CDR3 DNA: TGTGCCACCAGCGGCTGGACAGGTTCCATGGGGGCTTTCTTT; CDR3 protein: CATSGWTGSMGAFF
V gene: TRBV6-2/TRBV6-3; J gene: TRBJ1-5; D gene: -; clone size: -; CDR3 DNA: TGTGCCAGCAGTTACTCTTCAGGGGCCTTAGGTCAGCCCCAGCATTTT; CDR3 protein: CASSYSSGALGQPQHF
V gene: TRBV28; J gene: TRBJ1-4; D gene: TRBD1; clone size: -; CDR3 DNA: TGTGCCAGCAGTGACAGGGCGAATGAAAAACTGTTTTTT; CDR3 protein: CASSDRANEKLFF
V gene: TRBV3-1/TRBV3-2; J gene: TRBJ1-5; D gene: TRBD1; clone size: -; CDR3 DNA: TGTGCCAGCAGCCAAGGGACAGGGAAAACTCAGCCCCAGCATTTT; CDR3 protein: CASSQGTGKTQPQHF
V gene: TRBV28; J gene: TRBJ2-7; D gene: TRBD1; clone size: -; CDR3 DNA: TGTGCCAGCAGTCCAACTCCCGGACAGGGGGGGAGTAGATACGAGCAGTACTTC; CDR3 protein: CASSPTPGQGGSRYEQYF
V gene: TRBV2; J gene: TRBJ2-1; D gene: TRBD2; clone size: -; CDR3 DNA: TGTGCCAGCGTTCGACTAGCGGGGACCTACAATGAGCAGTTCTTC; CDR3 protein: CASVRLAGTYNEQFF
V gene: TRBV6-6; J gene: TRBJ2-1; D gene: -; clone size: -; CDR3 DNA: TGTGCCAGCACCTCGACCGGGTCCATAAATGAGCAGTTCTTC; CDR3 protein: CASTSTGSINEQFF
V gene: TRBV7-9; J gene: TRBJ1-2; D gene: -; clone size: -; CDR3 DNA: TGTGCCAGCAGCCGGACAACCGGCGATGGCTACACCTTC; CDR3 protein: CASSRTTGDGYTF
V gene: TRBV6-6; J gene: TRBJ1-1; D gene: -; clone size: -; CDR3 DNA: TGTGCCAGCACCGACGGGATGAACACTGAAGCTTTCTTT; CDR3 protein: CASTDGMNTEAFF
V gene: TRBV5-5; J gene: TRBJ1-5; D gene: TRBD1; clone size: once; CDR3 DNA: TGTGCCAGCAGCTTGACCGGGACAGGGGCTGCCGGCAATCAGCCCCAGCATTTT; CDR3 protein: CASSLTGTGAAGNQPQHF
V gene: TRBV19; J gene: TRBJ1-5; D gene: TRBD1; clone size: -; CDR3 DNA: TGTGCCAGCAACAACAGGGGGCAGGGGTATAGCAATCAGCCCCAGCATTTT; CDR3 protein: CASNNRGQGYSNQPQHF
V gene: TRBV15; J gene: TRBJ1-1; D gene: TRBD1; clone size: once; CDR3 DNA: TGTGCCACCAGCGGGGGGGGACAGGGAAACACTGAAGCTTTCTTT; CDR3 protein: CATSGGGQGNTEAFF
V gene: TRBV6-1; J gene: TRBJ1-1; D gene: -; clone size: -; CDR3 DNA: TGTGCCAGCACCAAAGCGGGGGACCTGGGAGCTTTCTTT; CDR3 protein: CASTKAGDLGAFF
V gene: TRBV19; J gene: TRBJ1-6; D gene: TRBD1; clone size: once; CDR3 DNA: TGTGCCAGTAGTCCAGGCACCGGGACAGGGAATTCACCCCTCCACTTT; CDR3 protein: CASSPGTGTGNSPLHF
V gene: TRBV14; J gene: TRBJ2-6; D gene: -; clone size: -; CDR3 DNA: TGTGCCAGCAGCCAAGAATTCAGGAGGGGTTCGTGGGGGGCCAACGTCCTGACTTTC; CDR3 protein: CASSQEFRRGSWGANVLTF
V gene: TRBV27; J gene: TRBJ2-7; D gene: TRBD2; clone size: -; CDR3 DNA: TGTGCCAGCAGTACCGGGACTAGCGGAACATACGAGCAGTACTTC; CDR3 protein: CASSTGTSGTYEQYF
V gene: TRBV30; J gene: TRBJ2-1; D gene: TRBD1; clone size: once; CDR3 DNA: TGTGCCTGGAACCCGGGACAGGGAAACAATGAGCAGTTCTTC; CDR3 protein: CAWNPGQGNNEQFF
V gene: TRBV12-3/TRBV12-4; J gene: TRBJ2-5; D gene: -; clone size: -; CDR3 DNA: TGTGCCAGCAGTTCCTACTCTCAAGAGACCCAGTACTTC; CDR3 protein: CASSSYSQETQYF
V gene: TRBV3-1/TRBV3-2; J gene: TRBJ1-5; D gene: -; clone size: few; CDR3 DNA: TGTGCCAGCAGCCGCGGCCAGAATCAGCCCCAGCATTTT; CDR3 protein: CASSRGQNQPQHF
V gene: TRBV30; J gene: TRBJ2-1; D gene: TRBD1; clone size: few; CDR3 DNA: TGTGCCTGGAGTGACGGACAGGGGGGAGTGGGTGAGCAGTTCTTC; CDR3 protein: CAWSDGQGGVGEQFF